These 22 T cell receptor beta chains were sequenced from one sample in a study of tumor-infiltrating lymphocytes in primary liver carcinoma. Scientists recovered RNA and DNA together from around 18-30 mg of unsorted bulk tissue. The researchers produced TCR beta cDNA from 450 to 600 ng total RNA with a constant-region primer. Each TCR beta library was derived from three nested multiplex PCR rounds that employed slightly modified ARM-PCR. The opening two PCR rounds, nine to eleven cycles each, paired TRBV1-TRBV30 forward primers with a C-beta reverse primer. TCRdb used MiXCR to reprocess the multiplex PCR reads, holding one entry per CDR3 protein. The sample includes almost 55,000 distinct CDR3 sequences, about 80% of them seen just once. The sample comprised liver tumor tissue from sampling region 2. Specified subset: tumor region T2, inferior pole. These receptors all stem from a man aged 40-49 years with primary liver carcinoma and hepatitis B virus infection.

A note on this clonotype: One junction end does not reproduce the germline sequence, and a read error may be involved. V gene TRBV7-8 combines with J gene TRBJ1-1; a weak D match, TRBD1 (6 bases). There are 15 residues in the CDR3. Per the germline V gene, CDR1 is SGHVS and CDR2 is FQNEAQ. In DNA form, the CDR3 reads TGCGCCAACAGTCAAGGGGGGGGAAGGGGCAGTGAAGCTTTCTTT. Its translation is CANSQGGGRGSEAFF.

About this clonotype: A read error may account for a junction end that differs from germline. The gene calls are TRBV12-3 or TRBV12-4 and TRBJ2-1, with TRBD1 as a possible D gene (5 bases). This CDR3 comprises 12 residues. CDR3 coding DNA: TGCGACAGCAGTTTATTGGGGAATGAGCAGTTCTTC. It codes for CDSSLLGNEQFF.

Concerning this clonotype itself: Germline is not matched at one junction end, which may reflect a read error. V usage is TRBV11-2 and J usage is TRBJ2-5; D call uncertain. CDR3 size: 13 residues. The germline V gene encodes CDR1 SGHAT and CDR2 FQNNGV. The CDR3 sequence is CASGLNFLETRYF. The CDR3 DNA reads as TGTGCCAGCGGCTTAAATTTTCTGGAGACCCGGTACTTC.

Worth noting for this clonotype: An end of the junction does not agree with germline; a read error may underlie this. V is TRBV12-5 and J is TRBJ1-2; 9 bases fit TRBD1. This CDR3 spans 16 amino acids. Germline V CDR1 and CDR2: LGHNT, FRNRAP. CDR3 region: CDSGLVLGQGHYGYTF. CDR3 sequence (DNA): TGTGATAGTGGTTTGGTCTTAGGACAGGGGCACTATGGCTACACCTTC. The full variable domain, completed using reference TRBV12-5 and TRBJ1-2, is DARVTQTPRHKVTEMGQEVTMRCQPILGHNTVFWYRQTMMQGLELLAYFRNRAPLDDSGMPKDRFSAEMPDATLATLKIQPSEPRDSAVYFCDSGLVLGQGHYGYTFGSGTRLTVV.

Notes on this clonotype: The junction and the germline gene differ at one end; a read error may be behind it. This chain joins TRBV5-1 and TRBJ2-7; 12 bases agree with TRBD2. The CDR3 length is 14 residues. Germline V CDR1 and CDR2: SGHRS, YFSETQ. The CDR3 loop reads CPSSLAGGGYEQYF. The CDR3 coding sequence is TGCCCCAGCAGCCTAGCGGGAGGGGGATACGAGCAATACTTC.

With regard to this clonotype: This clone may be a read error of a much larger clone one base away. The chain joins TRBV5-6 to TRBJ1-4; possible D gene TRBD1, 5 bases. This CDR3 contains 14 residues. Germline CDR1 is SGHDT and CDR2 is YYEEEE. The V end was cut by 1 base, the J end by 7 bases, with 11 bases between. The CDR3 DNA is TGTGCCAGCAGCTTGAAGGACACGGCTGAAAAACTGTTTTTT. This translates into CASSLKDTAEKLFF.

For this clonotype: This clone may be a read error of a much larger clone one base away. J is TRBJ2-7 and V is TRBV6-5; unclear D gene. The germline V gene encodes CDR1 MNHEY and CDR2 SVGAGI. The CDR3 loop spans 14 amino acids. Trimming removed 5 bases at V and 5 bases at J, with 16 bases between. CDR3 in amino acids: CASSPPGRVNEQYF. The CDR3, as DNA: TGTGCCAGCAGTCCCCCTGGTCGTGTTAACGAGCAGTACTTC.

To note about this clonotype: Germline and junction disagree at one end, which may indicate a read error. J is TRBJ2-3 and V is TRBV11-2; the D is unclear. CDR3 length: 15 amino acids. Germline V gene lookup returns CDR1 SGHAT and CDR2 FQNNGV. The CDR3 DNA follows: TGTGCCAGCAGCTTCCAGGCTTCTAACAGAGATACACAGTATTTT. Translated, it gives CASSFQASNRDTQYF.

Worth noting for this clonotype: A much bigger clone sits one base away, suggesting this may be a read error. The chain employs TRBV28 and TRBJ2-3, with TRBD2 matching 7 bases. The CDR3 sequence is 16 residues long. Germline V CDR1 and CDR2: MDHEN, SYDVKM. The CDR3 here is CGSSAPQRGQADTQYF. In DNA, the CDR3 is TGTGGCAGCAGTGCTCCGCAGCGGGGCCAAGCAGATACGCAGTATTTT. The full variable domain, in which reference TRBV28 and TRBJ2-3 provide the parts outside the CDR3, is DVKVTQSSRYLVKRTGEKVFLECVQDMDHENMFWYRQDPGLGLRLIYFSYDVKMKEKGDIPEGYSVSREKKERFSLILESASTNQTSMYLCGSSAPQRGQADTQYFGPGTRLTVL.

About this clonotype itself: The CDR3 ends on some other residue instead of the conserved phenylalanine or tryptophan, so this is likely a read error. V and J are TRBV14 and TRBJ2-1, with D unclear. Germline-derived CDR1 and CDR2 are SGHDN and FVKESK. The CDR3 consists of 14 residues. The CDR3 loop is CASSLSPRWNEQFS. The CDR3 region has the DNA TGTGCGAGCAGCCTGTCCCCCAGGTGGAATGAGCAGTTCTCC.

A few counts support this clonotype. This may arise from a read error, as a much more abundant clone is one base away. This chain joins TRBV10-2 and TRBJ2-1; D may correspond to TRBD1 or TRBD2 (5 bases each). This CDR3 spans 16 amino acids. Trimming shortened V by 2 bases and J by 0 bases, and 11 bases separated the two germline ends. Germline V gene data show CDR1 as WSHSY and CDR2 as SAAADI. CDR3 loop: CASSEPGRTSYNEQFF. In nucleotides, the CDR3 is TGCGCCAGCAGTGAGCCGGGACGGACCTCCTACAATGAGCAGTTCTTC.

Details on this clonotype: Germline is not matched at one junction end, which may reflect a read error. The chain is built from TRBV5-1 and TRBJ2-2, with a possible D match to TRBD1 (6 bases). The germline CDR1 and CDR2 sequences are SGHRS and YFSETQ. This CDR3 is 15 amino acids long. Here the CDR3 DNA reads TGCGCCAGCGGCCGCGCAGGGGCTCACACCGGGGAGCTGTTTTTC. Translation gives CASGRAGAHTGELFF.

For this clonotype: The final CDR3 position lacks the conserved phenylalanine or tryptophan, pointing to a likely read error. The chain couples TRBV4-1 to TRBJ2-7; TRBD2 matches at 11 bases. CDR3 length equals 17 residues. With V trimmed by 6 bases and J by 3 bases, 13 bases remained unmatched. CDR1 is MGHRA and CDR2 is YSYEKL in the germline V gene. CDR3 bases: TGCGCCAGCAGTCAACTAGGAGAAACTAGCGGGAGCTACGAGCAGTACTTA. This translates into CASSQLGETSGSYEQYL.

As for this clonotype: This sequence may be a read error, since a much larger clone differs from it by one base. The genes are TRBV25-1 and TRBJ2-5; the D gene is possibly TRBD2 (5 bases). V was trimmed by 9 bases and J by 8 bases, leaving 13 bases between them. CDR1 is MGHDK, CDR2 SYGVNS, per germline. The CDR3 sequence is 11 residues long. The CDR3 region has the DNA TGTGCCAGACAAGGACTGGAAACCCAGTACTTC. It codes for CARQGLETQYF.

Regarding this clonotype: Compared with germline, one end of the junction differs, possibly owing to a read error. The chain uses TRBV4-1 and TRBJ2-7; TRBD2 aligns across 7 bases. There are 15 residues in the CDR3. Germline V gene lookup returns CDR1 MGHRA and CDR2 YSYEKL. CDR3 DNA: TGCGCCAGCAGCCGAGATTTCCCTCCCAGCGGGGAGCACTACTTC. This sequence encodes CASSRDFPPSGEHYF.

This clonotype was observed a single time. One junction end does not reproduce the germline sequence, and a read error may be involved. The V and J genes are TRBV7-9 and TRBJ1-2; possibly TRBD1 for D (5 bases). The CDR3 has 17 residues. Germline V gene data show CDR1 as SEHNR and CDR2 as FQNEAQ (reference sequence). The CDR3, as DNA: TGTGCCAGCATCTTACTACAGGTGACGATATTGAGGTCTGGCTACACCTTC. Translation: CASILLQVTILRSGYTF.

Remarks on this clonotype: A junction end diverges from the germline sequence, so it may reflect a read error. The chain combines TRBV4-1 with TRBJ1-6; 7 positions agree with TRBD1. Germline CDR1 and CDR2: MGHRA and YSYEKL. This CDR3 is built from 16 residues. The CDR3 nucleotides read TGCGACAGCAGCCTCCTCCCGGGACAGAGTAATCCATCCCTCCACTTT. Amino acid sequence: CDSSLLPGQSNPSLHF.

This clonotype showed up many times. The genes are TRBV4-2 and TRBJ2-1; D could derive from TRBD1 or TRBD2 (6 bases each). Per germline, CDR1 LGHNA and CDR2 YNFKEQ. The CDR3 consists of 13 residues. Trimming cost V 7 bases and J 6 bases, with 13 bases left between them. The CDR3 spells CASNRQEGNEQFF. The CDR3, as DNA: TGTGCCAGCAACCGACAGGAGGGCAATGAGCAGTTCTTC.

The table lists this clonotype with many counts. The chain has TRBV7-9 and TRBJ2-7; D may correspond to TRBD1 or TRBD2 (6 bases each). With 1 base removed from V and 6 bases from J, the gap between germline ends came to 13 bases. The CDR3 totals 14 residues. Germline values: CDR1 SEHNR, CDR2 FQNEAQ (reference sequence). CDR3 nucleotide sequence: TGTGCCAGCAGCTTAGTCGTAGGGGGAGGCGAGCAGTACTTC. Amino acids: CASSLVVGGGEQYF.

On this clonotype: Germline is not matched at one junction end, which may reflect a read error. The chain joins TRBV5-4 to TRBJ1-2; 8 nucleotides line up with TRBD1. CDR1 and CDR2 (germline): SGHNT, YYREEE (reference sequence). This CDR3 is 14 amino acids long. CDR3 DNA sequence: TGTGTCAGCAGCCCTGGACAGGGAAACTATGGCTACACCTTC. Its translation: CVSSPGQGNYGYTF.

In regard to this clonotype: One end of the junction does not line up with germline, which may come from a read error. The chain has TRBV4-1 and TRBJ1-4; tentatively, D is TRBD1 (5 bases). The CDR3 sequence is 16 residues long. Germline CDR1 MGHRA, CDR2 YSYEKL. CDR3 sequence (DNA): TGCGCCAGTAGCCAAGGTCAGGCGAGGGGAAACGAAAAACTGTTTTTT. This sequence encodes CASSQGQARGNEKLFF.

As regards this clonotype: As the CDR3 is not closed by the conserved phenylalanine or tryptophan, this likely results from a read error. The DNA is omitted, as the CDR3 cannot be located on it reliably, and the CDR3 follows TCRdb's listing. The chain is built from TRBV11-1 and TRBJ2-5. The CDR3 is 15 amino acids in total, end residues counted. Germline-derived CDR1 and CDR2 are SGHAT and FQDESV (reference sequence). The CDR3 is CASSLEARPQETHYL.